Below are 29 T cell receptor beta chains sequenced from a single sample in a study of cytomegalovirus exposure and HLA in healthy donors. With 60 Vbeta and 13 Jbeta primers, the PCR was carried out. Measured with immunoSEQ multiplex PCR; TCRdb has only the in-frame clones, and not every one. This sample's clone table lists around 130,000 clones. Sample: PBMCs. These receptors came from a woman between 55 and 75 years old in good health and CMV-seronegative.

The chain recombines TRBV14 with TRBJ2-5, with a weak D call TRBD2 (6 bases). Trimming shortened V by 4 bases and J by 1 base, and 10 bases separated the two germline ends. Germline loops: CDR1 SGHDN, CDR2 FVKESK. The CDR3 covers 14 residues. This CDR3 is CASSPRGIQETQYF. The CDR3 DNA reads TGTGCCAGCAGCCCCCGGGGGATCCAAGAGACCCAGTACTTC.

The genes are TRBV7-8 and TRBJ1-3; perhaps TRBD1 as D (5 bases). The germline V gene has CDR1 SGHVS and CDR2 FQNEAQ. The CDR3 is 14 amino acids. With 5 bases removed from V and 0 bases from J, the gap between germline ends came to 8 bases. In DNA, the CDR3 is TGTGCCAGCAGCAACACAGGCTCTGGAAACACCATATATTTT. The encoded protein is CASSNTGSGNTIYF.

The chain recombines TRBV6-1 with TRBJ1-1; the D gene is possibly TRBD1 (5 bases). The germline CDR1 and CDR2 sequences are MNHNS and SASEGT. The V and J ends lost 6 bases and 4 bases respectively, with 12 bases between them. The CDR3 is 13 residues long. The CDR3 protein is CASRGVKGTEAFF. The DNA for the CDR3 is TGTGCCAGCAGAGGGGTGAAGGGCACTGAAGCTTTCTTT.

This rearrangement joins TRBV10-3 to TRBJ1-1, with 9 nucleotides matching TRBD1. Germline CDR1 and CDR2: ENHRY and SYGVKD. V trimming: 2 bases; J trimming: 12 bases; junction bases outside the gene matches: 4. This CDR3 region has 12 residues. This chain's CDR3 is CAISEADRGTFF. The CDR3 coding sequence is TGTGCCATCAGTGAGGCAGACAGGGGGACTTTCTTT.

The gene calls are TRBV6-6 and TRBJ1-5; maybe TRBD1 (5 bases). The germline V and J ends were trimmed by 2 bases and 4 bases, with 9 bases remaining between them. The germline V gene has CDR1 MNHNY and CDR2 SVGAGI (reference sequence). The CDR3 covers 14 residues. CDR3 sequence: CASSYVRGNQPQHF. The DNA for the CDR3 is TGTGCCAGCAGTTACGTCCGGGGGAATCAGCCCCAGCATTTT.

J is TRBJ1-4 and V is TRBV5-4; 7 nucleotides agree with TRBD1. Trimming took 5 bases from V and 10 from J; bases not matched to a gene: 11. This CDR3 contains 14 residues. CDR1 and CDR2 (germline): SGHNT, YYREEE (reference sequence). This chain's CDR3 is CASSSATGSGKLFF. The CDR3 nucleotides read TGTGCCAGCAGTTCCGCGACAGGGTCTGGAAAACTGTTTTTT.

This chain uses TRBV28 with TRBJ2-7; 7 bases are shared with TRBD1. CDR3 length: 14 amino acids. The germline V gene has CDR1 MDHEN and CDR2 SYDVKM. Trimming removed 10 bases from V and 1 base from J; junction bases left unmatched: 10. CDR3: CATTGVWDSYEQYF. In DNA, the CDR3 is TGTGCCACCACAGGGGTGTGGGATTCCTACGAGCAGTACTTC.

V usage is TRBV2 and J usage is TRBJ1-5; D is perhaps TRBD1 (6 bases). Trimming took off 6 bases at V and 0 bases at J, with 12 bases between the two ends. The CDR3 extends over 15 amino acids. Germline V gene lookup returns CDR1 SNHLY and CDR2 FYNNEI. The CDR3 spells CASSATGISNQPQHF. CDR3 in DNA: TGTGCCAGCAGCGCCACAGGGATTAGCAATCAGCCCCAGCATTTT.

The CDR3 reads CASSYFDRGPTGELFF. The CDR3 nucleotides are TGTGCCAGCAGTTACTTCGACAGGGGGCCCACCGGGGAGCTGTTTTTT. J is TRBJ2-2 and V is TRBV6-5; 10 nucleotides align to TRBD1. From germline, CDR1 is MNHEY and CDR2 SVGAGI. With 1 base clipped from V and 4 bases from J, the junction kept 3 bases outside the gene matches. The CDR3 length is 16 residues.

The rearrangement joins TRBV5-6 to TRBJ2-2, with D perhaps TRBD1 (5 bases). V was clipped by 0 bases and J by 4 bases, with 7 bases between them. This CDR3 has 14 residues. Germline V gives CDR1 SGHDT, CDR2 YYEEEE. The CDR3, as DNA: TGTGCCAGCAGCTTGGGACAGATCACCGGGGAGCTGTTTTTT. It is translated as CASSLGQITGELFF. The full variable domain, in which reference TRBV5-6 and TRBJ2-2 provide the parts outside the CDR3, is DAGVTQSPTHLIKTRGQQVTLRCSPKSGHDTVSWYQQALGQGPQFIFQYYEEEERQRGNFPDRFSGHQFPNYSSELNVNALLLGDSALYLCASSLGQITGELFFGEGSRLTVL.

V and J are TRBV27 and TRBJ1-1; D gene uncertain. There are 12 residues in the CDR3. Trimming stripped 9 bases from V and 4 bases from J, with 12 bases between. The germline CDR1 and CDR2 sequences are MNHEY and SMNVEV (reference sequence). CDR3 protein: CASWEWSTEAFF. Here the CDR3 DNA reads TGTGCCAGTTGGGAGTGGAGCACTGAAGCTTTCTTT.

The genes are TRBV5-5 and TRBJ2-7; 7 bases line up with TRBD2. CDR1 is SGHKS, CDR2 YYEKEE, per germline (reference sequence). Germline trimming cut 0 bases from V and 2 bases from J; bases unmatched to any gene: 5. This CDR3 has 15 amino acids. The CDR3 loop reads CASSLAGLAAYEQYF. The CDR3 coding sequence is TGTGCCAGCAGCTTGGCGGGGCTAGCGGCCTACGAGCAGTACTTC.

The V and J genes are TRBV19 and TRBJ2-2, with D possibly matching TRBD2 (6 bases). Germline V gene sequence: CDR1 LNHDA, CDR2 SQIVND (reference sequence). Trimming left V 6 bases short and J 1 base short, with 12 bases between. The CDR3 spans 15 residues. The CDR3 region has the DNA TGTGCCAGTAGCATGGGGACTTGGAACACCGGGGAGCTGTTTTTT. This codes for CASSMGTWNTGELFF.

This chain connects TRBV9 to TRBJ2-2; no reliable D call. Trimming cost V 3 bases and J 3 bases, with 18 bases left between them. The CDR3 extends over 17 amino acids. The V gene's germline CDR1 is SGDLS and CDR2 YYNGEE. CDR3 residues: CASSAPLWAVDTGELFF. DNA for the CDR3: TGTGCCAGCAGCGCCCCTCTATGGGCAGTTGACACCGGGGAGCTGTTTTTT.

The rearrangement links TRBV28 to TRBJ2-7; 9 positions match TRBD1. The CDR3 length is 15 residues. Germline V lookup: CDR1 MDHEN, CDR2 SYDVKM. J gave up 4 bases and V 4 bases, and 8 bases lay outside the gene matches. Here the CDR3 DNA reads TGTGCCAGCAGTTCTCCCGGGACAGGGACGTACGAGCAGTACTTC. It yields the protein CASSSPGTGTYEQYF.

The chain couples TRBV6-5 to TRBJ2-7, with D perhaps matching TRBD2 (6 bases). Deletions cut 6 bases from V and 5 bases from J, with 17 bases between. This CDR3 contains 14 residues. In germline, CDR1 is MNHEY, CDR2 SVGAGI. CDR3 nucleotide sequence: TGTGCCAGCAGCACCTCCGGCGGGGTAAACGAGCAGTACTTC. This sequence encodes CASSTSGGVNEQYF.

The rearrangement links TRBV2 to TRBJ1-2; 9 nucleotides match TRBD1. The V segment lost 5 bases and the J segment 4 bases; nucleotides outside the gene matches: 2. The CDR3 has 13 amino acids. Germline V gives CDR1 SNHLY, CDR2 FYNNEI. In DNA, the CDR3 is TGTGCCAGCAGTAAACAGGGGGCCTATGGCTACACCTTC. It yields the protein CASSKQGAYGYTF.

The chain uses TRBV2 and TRBJ1-2, with D possibly TRBD1 on 6 matching bases. CDR3 length: 15 amino acids. Germline V gene sequence: CDR1 SNHLY, CDR2 FYNNEI. The ends were cut back, 2 bases at V and 0 bases at J, with 10 bases in the middle. This CDR3 is CASSERGAPNYGYTF. CDR3 nucleotides: TGTGCCAGCAGTGAACGGGGGGCCCCTAACTATGGCTACACCTTC.

The chain is built from TRBV13 and TRBJ2-5, with D possibly being TRBD1 (5 bases). The DNA matches TRBJ2-7 better at its end, which makes the J call doubtful. CDR1 is PRHDT, CDR2 FYEKMQ, per germline (reference sequence). The CDR3 runs 14 residues. The CDR3 coding sequence is TGTGCCAGCAGCTTAAATCTAGGGGCCTACGAGCAGTACTTC. Its translation: CASSLNLGAYEQYF.

CDR3 in DNA: TGTGCCAGCAGTAGAGACAGGGGGCCCGGGGAGCTGTTTTTT. This translates into CASSRDRGPGELFF. The chain employs TRBV6-1 and TRBJ2-2; 10 nucleotides line up with TRBD1. V gave up 5 bases and J gave up 6 bases; unmatched junction bases: 3. The CDR3 has 14 residues. Germline lookup yields CDR1 MNHNS and CDR2 SASEGT.

The chain joins TRBV5-4 to TRBJ2-7; 12 bases map to TRBD1. The V and J ends lost 0 bases and 3 bases, in that order; junction bases with no gene match: 10. Germline loops: CDR1 SGHNT, CDR2 YYREEE (reference sequence). The CDR3 is made up of 18 amino acids. The CDR3 DNA follows: TGTGCCAGCAGCTTGGGAGGGACAGGGGGCAATATGGTCTACGAGCAGTACTTC. The encoded protein is CASSLGGTGGNMVYEQYF.

The chain has TRBV18 and TRBJ1-1, with D possibly TRBD1 on 5 matching bases. Germline V gene data show CDR1 as KGHSH and CDR2 as LQKENI. Trimming removed 8 bases from V and 4 bases from J, with 17 bases in between. The CDR3 runs to 14 residues. The CDR3, as DNA: TGTGCCAGCACGCCGGGGGGAGCCCGCACTGAAGCTTTCTTT. Its translation: CASTPGGARTEAFF.

V and J are TRBV21-1 and TRBJ2-3; the table assigns TRBD1, which was not confirmed against the DNA. TRBV21-1 has pseudogene status. The CDR3 is 18 amino acids. CDR3 protein: CASSNDPGKGAPTDTQYF. As DNA, the CDR3 is TGTGCCAGCAGCAATGACCCTGGAAAGGGGGCGCCCACAGATACGCAGTATTTT.

The chain links TRBV18 to TRBJ1-5; 9 bases fit TRBD1. Trimming at V came to 0 bases and at J to 6 bases, leaving 15 bases not matched to a gene. Germline V gene data show CDR1 as KGHSH and CDR2 as LQKENI. The CDR3 loop spans 19 amino acids. CDR3 in amino acids: CASSPPNTRDRARGQPQHF. CDR3 sequence (DNA): TGTGCCAGCTCACCACCGAACACCAGGGACAGGGCGCGCGGTCAGCCCCAGCATTTT.

The chain combines TRBV2 with TRBJ2-3, with 7 bases lining up with TRBD2. V was clipped by 7 bases and J by 0 bases; unmatched bases: 4. Germline V gives CDR1 SNHLY, CDR2 FYNNEI. CDR3 length: 14 amino acids. This CDR3 is CASKRDVSTDTQYF. The CDR3 nucleotides read TGTGCCAGCAAGCGGGATGTGAGCACAGATACGCAGTATTTT.

The rearrangement links TRBV7-3 to TRBJ2-3; TRBD2 might be the D (5 bases). CDR1 is SGHTA, CDR2 FQGTGA, per germline. The germline V and J ends were trimmed by 4 bases and 4 bases, with 15 bases remaining between them. This CDR3 has 15 amino acids. This chain's CDR3 is CASSSRGAPPDTQYF. The CDR3 DNA is TGTGCCAGCAGCTCTCGGGGTGCCCCCCCAGATACGCAGTATTTT. Variable domain in full (rest from reference TRBV7-3 and TRBJ2-3): GAGVSQTPSNKVTEKGKYVELRCDPISGHTALYWYRQSLGQGPEFLIYFQGTGAADDSGLPNDRFFAVRPEGSVSTLKIQRTERGDSAVYLCASSSRGAPPDTQYFGPGTRLTVL.

The CDR3 sequence: CASSKTGASPLGYTF. CDR3 sequence (DNA): TGTGCCAGCAGCAAGACAGGAGCCAGCCCTCTGGGCTACACCTTC. The rearrangement joins TRBV6-6 to TRBJ1-2, with D possibly TRBD1 on 6 matching bases. Germline values: CDR1 MNHNY, CDR2 SVGAGI (reference sequence). The CDR3 is 15 amino acids. Trimming stripped 6 bases from V and 8 bases from J, with 22 bases between.

The V gene is TRBV25-1, the J gene TRBJ2-2; a possible D gene is TRBD1 (5 bases). With 3 bases removed from V and 5 bases from J, the gap between germline ends came to 10 bases. Germline-derived CDR1 and CDR2 are MGHDK and SYGVNS. The CDR3 loop spans 14 amino acids. DNA of the CDR3: TGTGCCAGCAGTGACCGCAGGGTGACCGGGGAGCTGTTTTTT. Protein sequence: CASSDRRVTGELFF. Based on the CDR3 plus reference TRBV25-1 and TRBJ2-2, the full variable domain is EADIYQTPRYLVIGTGKKITLECSQTMGHDKMYWYQQDPGMELHLIHYSYGVNSTEKGDLSSESTVSRIRTEHFPLTLESARPSHTSQYLCASSDRRVTGELFFGEGSRLTVL.

The chain employs TRBV6-1 and TRBJ2-7; D is ambiguous. V shed 3 bases and J shed 4 bases, with 7 bases lying between them. This CDR3 region has 12 residues. Germline V gene data show CDR1 as MNHNS and CDR2 as SASEGT. The chain's CDR3 is CASSETSYEQYF. The CDR3, as DNA: TGTGCCAGCAGTGAGACTTCTTACGAGCAGTACTTC.